This T cell receptor (beta chain) was observed in a study of control samples from healthy donors and cancer patients (TCRdb year 2020). The library was prepared using the immunoSEQ multiplex PCR assay. TCRdb took over this immuneACCESS table, retaining in-frame rearrangements with V and J assigned. Such tables are incomplete; in checked studies, under half of the missing clones stem from an unresolved V gene, and the remainder is unexplained. This sample has fewer than 60,000 clones in its table, and about 86% of those were observed once. About 3% of the sample is taken by the ten largest. To note about this clone: Its specific antigen is unknown. Per-nucleotide qualities are absent, and no much larger clonotype sits a single base away.

V has 4 bases trimmed and J has 3 bases trimmed; junction bases matching no gene number 6. Including the terminal cysteine and phenylalanine, the CDR3 comprises 15 residues. Kept here is only the CDR3 DNA, which spans 45 bases and is read in frame from base 1. The germline V gene provides CDR1 SGHRS and CDR2 YFSETQ. The sequencing sample was made of PBMCs. This sequence originates from a woman aged 50 to 60 with lung cancer. The chain joins TRBV5-1 to TRBJ2-2, with TRBD1 identical over 7 junction bases. The DNA is as follows: TGCGCCAGCAGCCGTTACAGGGGCGACACCGGGGAGCTGTTTTTT. It is translated as CASSRYRGDTGELFF. Beyond the CDR3, the reference TRBV5-1 and TRBJ2-2 genes provide the residues; the full variable domain reads: KAGVTQTPRYLIKTRGQQVTLSCSPISGHRSVSWYQQTPGQGLQFLFEYFSETQRNKGNFPGRFSGRQFSNSRSEMNVSTLELGDSALYLCASSRYRGDTGELFFGEGSRLTVL.